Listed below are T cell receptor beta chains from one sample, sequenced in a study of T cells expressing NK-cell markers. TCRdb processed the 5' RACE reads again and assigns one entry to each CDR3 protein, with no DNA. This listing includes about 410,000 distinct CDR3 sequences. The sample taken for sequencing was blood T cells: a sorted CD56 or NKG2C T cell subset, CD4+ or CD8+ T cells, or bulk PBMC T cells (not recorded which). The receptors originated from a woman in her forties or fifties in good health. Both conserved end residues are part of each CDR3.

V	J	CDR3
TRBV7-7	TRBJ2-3	CASSRGRAGEADTQYF
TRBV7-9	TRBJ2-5	CASSLKDGRDRHEPQYF
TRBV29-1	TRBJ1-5	CSVQGGVGNQPQHF
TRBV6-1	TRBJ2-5	CASSEGVGGQETQYF
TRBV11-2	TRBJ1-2	CASRGLPGSYGYTF
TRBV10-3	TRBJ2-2	CAISVEQPNTGELFF
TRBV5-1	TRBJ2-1	CASSLEVGSSSYNEQFF
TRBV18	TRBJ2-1	CASSRQQGRGGNEQFF
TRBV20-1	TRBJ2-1	CSVEGEGRLLQFF
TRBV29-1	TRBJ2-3	CSVPVRGGIDTQYF
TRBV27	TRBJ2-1	CASSSRGRGRASLNEQFF
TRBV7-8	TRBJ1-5	CASSLGTGGGNSNQPQHF
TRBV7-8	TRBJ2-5	CASSPRGEAQYF
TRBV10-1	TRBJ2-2	CASSNPGQGRNTGELFF
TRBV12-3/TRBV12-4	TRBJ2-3	CASRRSGRYRRGDTQYF
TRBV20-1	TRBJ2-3	CSASGQGRDTQYF
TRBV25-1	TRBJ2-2	CASSEWGLSGELFF
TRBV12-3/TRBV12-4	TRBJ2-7	CASRRYPAAGGPSYEQYF
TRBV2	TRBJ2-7	CASRWGYEQYF
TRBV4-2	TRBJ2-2	CASSLTPERAGELFF
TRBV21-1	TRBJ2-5	CASSKFETSGQETQYF
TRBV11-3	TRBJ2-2	CASSSRGQGDPGELFF
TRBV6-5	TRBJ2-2	CASSSTSRNTGELFF
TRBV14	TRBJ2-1	CASSPTGRVAYNEQFF
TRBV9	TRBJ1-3	CATARGAAGNTIYF
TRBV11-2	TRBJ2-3	CASSLVFASGSLDTQYF
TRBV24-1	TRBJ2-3	CATSAGGVGTDTQYF
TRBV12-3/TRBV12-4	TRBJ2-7	CASSNRRPSYEQYF
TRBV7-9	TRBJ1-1	CASSLITDEAFF
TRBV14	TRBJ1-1	CASSQGGGYNTEAFF
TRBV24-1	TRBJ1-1	CATSDYGFRAFF
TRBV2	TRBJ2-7	CASITGTGSHEQYF
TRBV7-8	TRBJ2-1	CASSSSEGDSYNEQFF
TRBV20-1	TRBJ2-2	CSVRSGTGTGELFF
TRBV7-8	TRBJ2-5	CASSLTYRGTRGQETQYF
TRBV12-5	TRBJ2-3	CASGFTERRSTDTQYF
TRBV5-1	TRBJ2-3	CASSLFYGGGKKTDTQYF
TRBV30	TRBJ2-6	CASDRGGANVLTF
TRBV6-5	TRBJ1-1	CASSYPSGGGTEAFF
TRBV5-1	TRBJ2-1	CASSPLVGTGEQFF
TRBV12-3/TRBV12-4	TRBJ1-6	CASSPGLLNSPLHF
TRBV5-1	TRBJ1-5	CASSLQGRSDQPQHF
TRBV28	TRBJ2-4	CASSRRLTEWAKNIQYF
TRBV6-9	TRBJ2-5	CASSYFGTGKETQYF